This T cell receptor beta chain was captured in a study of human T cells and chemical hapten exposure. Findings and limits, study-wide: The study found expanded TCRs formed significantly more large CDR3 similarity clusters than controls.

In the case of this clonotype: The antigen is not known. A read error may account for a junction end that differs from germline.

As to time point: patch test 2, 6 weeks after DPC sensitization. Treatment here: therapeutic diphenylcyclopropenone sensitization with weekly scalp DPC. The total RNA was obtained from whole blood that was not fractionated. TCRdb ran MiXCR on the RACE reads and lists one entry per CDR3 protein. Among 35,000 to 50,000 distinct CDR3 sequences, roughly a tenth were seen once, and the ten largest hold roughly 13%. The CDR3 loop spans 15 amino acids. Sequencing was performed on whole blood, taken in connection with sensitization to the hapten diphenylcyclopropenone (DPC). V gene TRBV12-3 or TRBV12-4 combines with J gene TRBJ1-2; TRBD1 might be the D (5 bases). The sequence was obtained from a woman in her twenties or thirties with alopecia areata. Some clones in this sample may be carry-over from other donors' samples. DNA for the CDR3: TGTGCAAGCAGTTACTCCCCGCGACAGACCTATGGCTACACCTTC. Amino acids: CASSYSPRQTYGYTF.